The next 5 T cell receptor beta chains were all read from a single sample in a study of blood T cell repertoires in COVID-19 (TCRdb year 2020). The protocol used for the library was the immunoSEQ multiplex PCR assay. Here the immuneACCESS table is served through TCRdb, limited to in-frame sequences with V and J called. Missing clones are a known gap in these copies; in checked studies unresolved V genes cover under half, and the rest lacks a known reason. The sample table contains 55,000 to 95,000 clones; only one count was recorded for about 82% of them. Under 2% of the sample goes to the ten largest clones. The sample was peripheral blood. The source of these receptors is a woman in her sixties with acute or convalescent COVID-19.

The CDR3 reads CASSPPGTSYGYTF. The CDR3 nucleotides read TGTGCCAGCAGCCCACCCGGGACAAGCTATGGCTACACCTTC. V gene TRBV9 combines with J gene TRBJ1-2; D might be TRBD1 (6 bases). Germline V lookup: CDR1 SGDLS, CDR2 YYNGEE. Trimming left V 4 bases short and J 4 bases short, with 14 bases between. The CDR3 loop spans 14 amino acids.

The V call is TRBV6-6, the J call TRBJ2-2, with 8 bases identical to TRBD2. Germline CDR1 and CDR2: MNHNY and SVGAGI (reference sequence). V gave up 11 bases and J gave up 7 bases; unmatched junction bases: 9. The CDR3 contains 13 residues. The CDR3 DNA follows: TGTGCCGGGACTAGAGGTGGGAGCGGGGAGCTGTTTTTT. Protein: CAGTRGGSGELFF.

The gene calls are TRBV2 and TRBJ1-2, with D maybe TRBD1 (6 bases). This CDR3 is 13 amino acids long. In germline, CDR1 is SNHLY, CDR2 FYNNEI. Trimming cost V 4 bases and J 5 bases, with 11 bases left between them. The CDR3 loop is CASSVNRVYGYTF. The CDR3, as DNA: TGTGCCAGCAGTGTAAACAGGGTGTATGGCTACACCTTC.

The rearrangement joins TRBV19 to TRBJ2-7; possibly TRBD1 for D (6 bases). The germline CDR1 and CDR2 sequences are LNHDA and SQIVND (reference sequence). V lost 5 bases to trimming and J lost 3 bases, with 23 bases between them. There are 17 residues in the CDR3. CDR3 sequence (DNA): TGTGCCAGTAGTCCCAGGGCCAGGGGCGGAAAGGTCTACGAGCAGTACTTC. Its protein is CASSPRARGGKVYEQYF.

This chain uses TRBV18 with TRBJ1-5; TRBD1 matches at 9 bases. CDR1 and CDR2 from the germline V gene are KGHSH and LQKENI. This CDR3 region has 16 residues. J lost 4 bases, V lost 0 bases, and 4 bases had no gene match. The CDR3 is CASSPPGQGSNQPQHF. The CDR3 DNA reads as TGTGCCAGCTCACCACCGGGACAGGGCTCGAATCAGCCCCAGCATTTT.